These 9 T cell receptor beta chains share one sample of origin, sequenced in a study of T-cell memory formation after mild COVID-19. TCRdb re-derived calls from the 5' RACE reads in MiXCR, one entry per CDR3 protein. The data show about 82,000 distinct CDR3 sequences, with roughly 13% seen just once and less than 45% held by the top ten. Sequencing was performed on PBMCs or a T cell subset sorted from them (not recorded which). These receptors were taken from a man aged 18-30 years who had mild COVID-19 (a few samples of this study predate the infection). Cell type and time point are not known.

This clonotype occurred a few times. The chain couples TRBV7-9 to TRBJ2-1; D possibly matches TRBD1 or TRBD2 (5 bases each). CDR1 and CDR2 from the germline V gene are SEHNR and FQNEAQ (reference sequence). The CDR3 is 14 residues long. Trimming took 5 bases from V and 8 from J, leaving 16 bases between them. CDR3: CASSTWDRQDEQFF. Here the CDR3 DNA reads TGTGCCAGCAGCACCTGGGACCGCCAGGATGAGCAGTTCTTC.

This clonotype was detected only a few times. The chain recombines TRBV19 with TRBJ2-7; D call uncertain. The CDR3 is made up of 13 amino acids. Germline V gene data show CDR1 as LNHDA and CDR2 as SQIVND (reference sequence). V dropped 3 bases and J dropped 3 bases, with 9 bases sitting between them. CDR3 amino acids: CASSIARYYEQYF. The CDR3 nucleotides read TGTGCCAGTAGTATCGCCAGATACTACGAGCAGTACTTC.

This clonotype was observed a handful of times. CDR3: CASSDRDRAGDTQYF. The CDR3 DNA follows: TGTGCCAGCAGCGACCGGGACAGGGCTGGAGATACGCAGTATTTT. This rearrangement joins TRBV7-6 to TRBJ2-3; TRBD1 matches at 9 bases. Trimming cost V 5 bases and J 5 bases; bases outside gene matches: 8. In germline, CDR1 is SGHVS, CDR2 FNYEAQ. The CDR3 length is 15 residues.

The CDR3 region is CSVEGRTSGGTEGYEQYF. Here the CDR3 DNA reads TGCAGCGTTGAAGGGCGAACTAGCGGGGGGACCGAAGGGTACGAGCAGTACTTC. The rearrangement joins TRBV29-1 to TRBJ2-7; 12 bases match TRBD2. This CDR3 spans 18 amino acids. CDR1 is SQVTM, CDR2 ANQGSEA, per germline. V shed 1 base, J shed 4 bases, and the junction held 14 bases outside the gene matches.

This clonotype was observed a handful of times. The rearrangement uses TRBV28 and TRBJ2-7, with TRBD1 identical over 8 bases. Germline V gene data show CDR1 as MDHEN and CDR2 as SYDVKM. The CDR3 spans 16 residues. Germline trimming cut 3 bases from V and 4 bases from J; bases unmatched to any gene: 11. CDR3: CASSFGSRTGHYEQYV. CDR3 coding DNA: TGTGCCAGCAGTTTCGGTAGTCGGACAGGGCATTACGAGCAGTACGTC.

As DNA, the CDR3 is TGCAGCGTTTTCGACAGCTACGAGCAGTACGTC. Amino acid sequence: CSVFDSYEQYV. The rearrangement links TRBV29-1 to TRBJ2-7; weak D call: TRBD1 (5 bases). Trimming removed 5 bases from V and 3 bases from J, with 8 bases in between. Germline V lookup: CDR1 SQVTM, CDR2 ANQGSEA. This CDR3 is built from 11 residues.

This clonotype has just a few counts. V is TRBV6-5 and J is TRBJ2-1; D possibly corresponds to TRBD1 (6 bases). V gave up 6 bases and J gave up 10 bases, with 10 bases separating them. Germline CDR1 is MNHEY and CDR2 is SVGAGI. The CDR3 has 11 amino acids. CDR3 amino acids: CASRGAGEQFF. The CDR3 nucleotides are TGTGCCAGCAGGGGGGCTGGAGAGCAGTTCTTC.

The chain combines TRBV23-1 with TRBJ2-5; no clear D. TRBV23-1 is identified as an open reading frame with a role that is uncertain. The CDR3 is 14 amino acids. V was shortened by 2 bases and J by 4 bases, with 11 bases between the two germline ends. DNA for the CDR3: TGCGCCAGCAGTCAAGACGGTAATGGAGAGACCCAGTACTTC. Amino acids: CASSQDGNGETQYF.

This clonotype was seen a few times. The V and J genes are TRBV5-1 and TRBJ1-2; 8 bases map to TRBD1. The CDR3 consists of 15 residues. Germline-derived CDR1 and CDR2 are SGHRS and YFSETQ. The J segment lost 4 bases and the V segment lost 0 bases, leaving 5 bases of the junction unmatched. The CDR3 here is CASSLERTGFYGYTF. CDR3 coding DNA: TGCGCCAGCAGCTTGGAGCGGACAGGGTTCTATGGCTACACCTTC.